This T cell receptor (beta chain) emerged from a study of regulatory T cells in long-lasting Graves disease. Broader study findings: Persistent patients had a count of shared public clonotypes (2,741) that exceeded that of new patients (about 970).

Concerning this clonotype itself: Its target is not known.

CDR1 and CDR2 from the germline V gene are SGHRS and YFSETQ. Trimming shortened V by 4 bases and J by 2 bases, and 12 bases separated the two germline ends. The CDR3 is 14 residues long. Stated time point: persistent/refractory GD, antithyroid drugs over 5 years with positive TRAb. Making the TCR library involved RNA that had been extracted from PBMCs. Arm-PCR of CDR3 regions and iRepertoire HTBI primers were the basis on which TCR beta libraries were built. TCRdb re-called the multiplex PCR reads through MiXCR, storing one row per CDR3 protein. This repertoire shows hundreds of thousands of distinct CDR3 sequences, about 20% found once; its top ten account for 7.8%.

The starting material was peripheral blood mononuclear cells (PBMCs), obtained when the disease was refractory, from a patient treated with antithyroid drugs. This TCR was sampled from a female donor with Graves disease. The rearrangement uses TRBV5-1 and TRBJ1-1; tentatively, D is TRBD1 (5 bases). The DNA of the CDR3 is TGCGCCAGCAGCGTGGTAGGGGACAACACTGAAGCTTTCTTT. This sequence encodes CASSVVGDNTEAFF.